This T cell receptor beta chain was identified during a study of blood T cell repertoires in COVID-19. Study summary: The origin of the acute and convalescent COVID-19 samples was the United States, Italy and Spain. From T cells, B-cell-depleted T cells, or PBMCs came the material, which was cDNA or gDNA.

Germline CDR1 and CDR2: MDHEN and SYDVKM. Trimming removed 7 bases at V and 2 bases at J, with 15 bases between. The CDR3 runs to 15 residues. In the authors' methods: Reference gene primers were amplified, and this amplification served to estimate nucleated cell counts. The table came from immunoSEQ multiplex PCR; TCRdb's copy has only in-frame clones and leaves some out. V, J and clone size were drawn from that table, and D and trimming were deduced from the DNA. The sample yields 110,000 or so clones, less than 90% seen once. The clonotype originates from a man in his forties or fifties with acute or convalescent COVID-19. Input material: peripheral blood. V is TRBV28 and J is TRBJ1-5; possibly TRBD1 for D (6 bases). CDR3 sequence reads: CASTKQGNGNQPQHF. The CDR3 DNA reads as TGTGCCAGCACAAAACAGGGTAACGGCAATCAGCCCCAGCATTTT.